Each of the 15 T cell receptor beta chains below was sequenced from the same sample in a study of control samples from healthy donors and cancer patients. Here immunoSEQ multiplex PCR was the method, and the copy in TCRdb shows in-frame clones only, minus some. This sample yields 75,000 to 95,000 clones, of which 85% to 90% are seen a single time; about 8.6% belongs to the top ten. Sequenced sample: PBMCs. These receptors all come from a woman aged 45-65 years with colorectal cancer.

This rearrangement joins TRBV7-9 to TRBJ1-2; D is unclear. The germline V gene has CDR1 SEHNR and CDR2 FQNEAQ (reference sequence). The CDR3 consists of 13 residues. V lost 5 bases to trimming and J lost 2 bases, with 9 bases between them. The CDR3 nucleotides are TGTGCCAGCAGCCGCGACGGAAACTATGGCTACACCTTC. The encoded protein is CASSRDGNYGYTF.

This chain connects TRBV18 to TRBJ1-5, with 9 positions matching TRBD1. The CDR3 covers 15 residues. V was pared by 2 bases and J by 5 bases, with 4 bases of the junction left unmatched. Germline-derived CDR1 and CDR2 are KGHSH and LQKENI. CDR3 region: CASSPTGGFDQPQHF. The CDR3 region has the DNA TGTGCCAGCTCACCAACAGGGGGCTTCGATCAGCCCCAGCATTTT.

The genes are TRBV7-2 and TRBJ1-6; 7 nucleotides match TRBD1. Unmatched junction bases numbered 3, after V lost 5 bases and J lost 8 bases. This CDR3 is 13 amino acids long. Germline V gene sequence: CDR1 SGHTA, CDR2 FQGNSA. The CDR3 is CASSDRVYSPLHF. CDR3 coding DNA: TGTGCCAGCAGCGACAGGGTGTATTCACCCCTCCACTTT.

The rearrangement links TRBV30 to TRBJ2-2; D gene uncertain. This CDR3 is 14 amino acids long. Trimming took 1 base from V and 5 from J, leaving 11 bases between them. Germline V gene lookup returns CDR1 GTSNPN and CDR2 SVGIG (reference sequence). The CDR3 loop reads CAWSENYRTGELFF. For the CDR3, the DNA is TGTGCCTGGAGTGAAAACTATCGGACCGGGGAGCTGTTTTTT.

This CDR3 reads CASSFGRAFDGYTF. In DNA, the CDR3 is TGTGCCAGCAGCTTTGGCAGGGCTTTCGATGGCTACACCTTC. This chain connects TRBV5-8 to TRBJ1-2; weak D call: TRBD1 (5 bases). This CDR3 is 14 amino acids long. Germline V gives CDR1 SGHTS, CDR2 YDEGEE. V shed 2 bases and J shed 6 bases, with 14 bases lying between them.

The CDR3 region is CASSWDRASGNTIYF. CDR3 DNA: TGTGCCAGTAGTTGGGACAGAGCCTCTGGAAACACCATATATTTT. The chain couples TRBV19 to TRBJ1-3; 7 bases map to TRBD1. The CDR3 totals 15 residues. V dropped 5 bases and J dropped 0; count of bases not matched to a gene: 4. Germline V lookup: CDR1 LNHDA, CDR2 SQIVND (reference sequence).

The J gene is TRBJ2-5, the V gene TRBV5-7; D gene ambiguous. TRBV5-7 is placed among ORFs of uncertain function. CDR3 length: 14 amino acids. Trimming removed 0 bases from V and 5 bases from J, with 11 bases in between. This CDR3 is CASSLVSYGETQYF. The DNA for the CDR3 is TGTGCCAGCAGCTTGGTTTCATACGGGGAGACCCAGTACTTC.

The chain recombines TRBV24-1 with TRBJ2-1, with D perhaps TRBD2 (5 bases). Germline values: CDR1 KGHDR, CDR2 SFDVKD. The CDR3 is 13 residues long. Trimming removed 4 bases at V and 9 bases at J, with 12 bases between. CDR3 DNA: TGTGCCACCAGTGACCAGAGGGTATTTGAGCAGTTCTTC. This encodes CATSDQRVFEQFF.

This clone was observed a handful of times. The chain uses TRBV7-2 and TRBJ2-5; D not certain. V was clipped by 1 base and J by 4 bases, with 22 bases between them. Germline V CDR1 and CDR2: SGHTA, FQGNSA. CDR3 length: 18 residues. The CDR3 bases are TGTGCCAGCAGCTTAGGCGCCCCCACCAATACCCCCCGAGAGACCCAGTACTTC. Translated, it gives CASSLGAPTNTPRETQYF.

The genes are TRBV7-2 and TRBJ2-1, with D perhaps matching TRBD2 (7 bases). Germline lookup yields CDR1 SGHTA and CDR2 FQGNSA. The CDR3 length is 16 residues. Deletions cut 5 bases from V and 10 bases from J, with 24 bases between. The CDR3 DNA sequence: TGTGCCAGCAGCACCTGGGGGGGGCAGGGTGAAGTCGAGCAGTTCTTC. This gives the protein CASSTWGGQGEVEQFF. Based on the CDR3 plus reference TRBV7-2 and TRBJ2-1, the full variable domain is GAGVSQSPSNKVTEKGKDVELRCDPISGHTALYWYRQSLGQGLEFLIYFQGNSAPDKSGLPSDRFSAERTGGSVSTLTIQRTQQEDSAVYLCASSTWGGQGEVEQFFGPGTRLTVL.

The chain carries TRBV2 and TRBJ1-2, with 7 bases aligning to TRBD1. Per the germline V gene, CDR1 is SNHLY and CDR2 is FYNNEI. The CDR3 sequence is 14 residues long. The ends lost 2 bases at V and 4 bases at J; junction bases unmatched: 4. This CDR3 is CASSEQGVAYGYTF. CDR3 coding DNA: TGTGCCAGCAGTGAACAGGGGGTTGCCTATGGCTACACCTTC.

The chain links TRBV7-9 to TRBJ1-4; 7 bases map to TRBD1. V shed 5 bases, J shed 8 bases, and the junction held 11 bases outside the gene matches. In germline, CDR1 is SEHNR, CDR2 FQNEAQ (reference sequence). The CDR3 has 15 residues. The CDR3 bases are TGTGCCAGCAGCCCTGGTGAGGGGGCCCGGGAAAAACTGTTTTTT. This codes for CASSPGEGAREKLFF. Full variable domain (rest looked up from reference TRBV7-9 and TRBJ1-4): DTGVSQNPRHKITKRGQNVTFRCDPISEHNRLYWYRQTLGQGPEFLTYFQNEAQLEKSRLLSDRFSAERPKGSFSTLEIQRTEQGDSAMYLCASSPGEGAREKLFFGSGTQLSVL.

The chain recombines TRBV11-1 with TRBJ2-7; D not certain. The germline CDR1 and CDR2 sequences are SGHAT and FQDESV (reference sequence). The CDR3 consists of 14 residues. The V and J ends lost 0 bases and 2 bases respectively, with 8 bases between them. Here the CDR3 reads CASSLAYDTYEQYV. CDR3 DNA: TGTGCCAGCAGCTTAGCGTATGATACCTACGAGCAGTACGTC.

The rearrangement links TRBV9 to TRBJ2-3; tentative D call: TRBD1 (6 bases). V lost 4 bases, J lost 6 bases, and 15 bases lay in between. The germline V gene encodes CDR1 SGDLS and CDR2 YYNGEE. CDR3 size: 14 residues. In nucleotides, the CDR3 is TGTGCCAGCAGCACCGGACAGCCAAGGGATACGCAGTATTTT. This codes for CASSTGQPRDTQYF.

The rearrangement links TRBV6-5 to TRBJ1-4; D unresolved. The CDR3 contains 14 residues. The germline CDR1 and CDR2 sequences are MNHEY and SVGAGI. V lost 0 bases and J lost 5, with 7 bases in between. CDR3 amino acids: CASSYSSKNEKLFF. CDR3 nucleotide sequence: TGTGCCAGCAGTTACTCGAGCAAGAATGAAAAACTGTTTTTT.